This TCR beta chain was sequenced during a study of blood T cell repertoires in COVID-19. The method was immunoSEQ multiplex PCR; TCRdb's version includes in-frame clones alone and lacks a portion of them. This table has about 360,000 clones, approximately 86% appearing once. Trimming took 3 bases from V and 0 from J; bases not matched to a gene: 13. CDR3 length: 18 amino acids. In germline, CDR1 is KGHSH, CDR2 LQKENI. The V call is TRBV18, the J call TRBJ1-1, with 7 nucleotides matching TRBD1. The sequenced sample consisted of peripheral blood. The clonotype originates from a human donor in a cohort sampled during active COVID-19. This CDR3 reads CASSPLMWTGAMNTEAFF. Here the CDR3 DNA reads TGTGCCAGCTCACCCCTGATGTGGACAGGCGCCATGAACACTGAAGCTTTCTTT.